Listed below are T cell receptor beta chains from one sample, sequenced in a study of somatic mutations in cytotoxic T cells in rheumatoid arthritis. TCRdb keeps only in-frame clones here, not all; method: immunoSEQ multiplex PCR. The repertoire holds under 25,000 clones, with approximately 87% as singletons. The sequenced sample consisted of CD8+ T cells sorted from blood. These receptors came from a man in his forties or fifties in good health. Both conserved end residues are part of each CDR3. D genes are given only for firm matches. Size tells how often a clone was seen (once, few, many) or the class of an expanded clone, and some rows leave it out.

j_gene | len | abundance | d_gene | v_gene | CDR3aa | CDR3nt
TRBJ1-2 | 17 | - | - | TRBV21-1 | CASSSDRRDRGNYGYTF | TGTGCCAGCAGCAGCGACCGCCGGGACAGGGGCAACTATGGCTACACCTTC
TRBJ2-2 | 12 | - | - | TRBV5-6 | CASSWGTGELFF | TGTGCCAGCAGCTGGGGTACCGGGGAGCTGTTTTTT
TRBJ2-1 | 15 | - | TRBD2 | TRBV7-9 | CASSLVGRVGDEQFF | TGTGCCAGCAGCTTAGTCGGGAGGGTGGGCGATGAGCAGTTCTTC
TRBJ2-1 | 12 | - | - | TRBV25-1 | CASNGAVNEQFF | TGTGCCAGCAACGGGGCGGTCAATGAGCAGTTCTTC
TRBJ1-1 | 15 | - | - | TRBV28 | CASTLEGEVHTEAFF | TGTGCCAGCACCCTGGAGGGGGAGGTTCACACTGAAGCTTTCTTT
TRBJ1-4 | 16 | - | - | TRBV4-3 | CASSQVEQATNEKLFF | TGCGCCAGCAGCCAAGTCGAGCAAGCAACTAATGAAAAACTGTTTTTT
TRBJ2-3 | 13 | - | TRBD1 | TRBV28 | CASSKQGANTQYF | TGTGCCAGCAGCAAGCAGGGGGCAAATACGCAGTATTTT
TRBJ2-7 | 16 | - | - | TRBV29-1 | CSVEKVGVGLAYEQYF | TGCAGCGTTGAAAAGGTGGGGGTGGGCCTCGCCTACGAGCAGTACTTC
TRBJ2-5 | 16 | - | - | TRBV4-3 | CASSQTPKGVGETQYF | TGCGCCAGCAGCCAGACCCCCAAGGGCGTGGGGGAGACCCAGTACTTC
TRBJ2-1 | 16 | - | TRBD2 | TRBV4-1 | CASSHQTGLAAFEQFF | TGCGCCAGCAGCCACCAAACTGGCCTAGCGGCTTTCGAGCAGTTCTTC
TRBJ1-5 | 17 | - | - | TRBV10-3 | CAISESAGDISNQPQHF | TGTGCCATCAGTGAGTCTGCAGGGGATATCAGCAATCAGCCCCAGCATTTT
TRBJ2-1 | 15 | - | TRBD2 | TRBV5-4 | CASSLSGRADDEQFF | TGTGCCAGCAGCTTGAGCGGGAGGGCCGATGATGAGCAGTTCTTC
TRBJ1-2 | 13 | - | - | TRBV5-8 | CASSLGTHYGYTF | TGTGCCAGCAGCTTGGGGACGCACTATGGCTACACCTTC
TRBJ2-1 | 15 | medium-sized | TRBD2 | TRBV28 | CASSAGTSESNEQFF | TGTGCCAGCAGTGCCGGGACTAGCGAAAGCAATGAGCAGTTCTTC
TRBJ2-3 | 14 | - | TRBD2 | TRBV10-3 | CAVWAGGVTDTQYF | TGTGCCGTTTGGGCGGGGGGGGTAACAGATACGCAGTATTTT
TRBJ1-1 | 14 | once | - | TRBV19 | CASSIMGSWTEAFF | TGTGCCAGTAGTATTATGGGAAGCTGGACTGAAGCTTTCTTT
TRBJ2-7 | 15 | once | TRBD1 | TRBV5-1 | CASSLGQGSSYEQYF | TGCGCCAGCAGCCTAGGACAGGGTTCCTCCTACGAGCAGTACTTC
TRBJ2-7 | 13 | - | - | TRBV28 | CASSRSPSYEQYF | TGTGCCAGCAGTCGAAGCCCAAGCTACGAGCAGTACTTC
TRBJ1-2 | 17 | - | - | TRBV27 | CASSLYFQGIPNYGYTF | TGTGCCAGCAGTTTGTACTTTCAGGGGATACCAAACTATGGCTACACCTTC
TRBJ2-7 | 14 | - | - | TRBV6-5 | CASSYSGGRYEQYF | TGTGCCAGCAGTTACTCCGGCGGCCGCTACGAGCAGTACTTC
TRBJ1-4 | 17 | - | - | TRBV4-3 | CASSQDWGGRANEKLFF | TGCGCCAGCAGCCAAGATTGGGGAGGACGGGCGAATGAAAAACTGTTTTTT
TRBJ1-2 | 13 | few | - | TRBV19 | CASSLQGWEFYTF | TGTGCCAGTAGTCTACAGGGATGGGAATTCTACACCTTC
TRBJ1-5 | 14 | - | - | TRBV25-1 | CASSVGGYNQPQHF | TGTGCCAGCAGTGTGGGGGGTTACAATCAGCCCCAGCATTTT
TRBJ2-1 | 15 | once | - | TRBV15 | CATSRDGVLGDEQFF | TGTGCCACCAGCAGAGATGGGGTCCTAGGGGATGAGCAGTTCTTC
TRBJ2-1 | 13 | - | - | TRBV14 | CASSPILTAKRFF | TGTGCCAGCAGTCCTATCTTGACCGCGAAACGGTTCTTC
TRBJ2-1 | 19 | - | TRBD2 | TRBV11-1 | CASSLGAWATSGTGNEQFF | TGTGCCAGCAGCTTAGGAGCTTGGGCCACTAGCGGGACGGGGAATGAGCAGTTCTTC
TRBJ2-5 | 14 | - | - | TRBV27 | CASSLEGGLETQYF | TGTGCCAGCAGTTTGGAGGGGGGGCTCGAGACCCAGTACTTC
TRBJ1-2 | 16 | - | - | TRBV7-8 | CASSLSRTSLPYGYTF | TGTGCCAGCAGCTTATCAAGGACTTCCCTGCCCTATGGCTACACCTTC
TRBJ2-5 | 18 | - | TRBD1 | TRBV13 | CASSAIKETPGGWETQYF | TGTGCCAGCAGCGCCATAAAGGAAACACCAGGGGGCTGGGAGACCCAGTACTTC
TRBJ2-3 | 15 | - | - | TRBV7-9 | CASSPRRASTDTQYF | TGTGCCAGCAGCCCACGGCGGGCTAGCACAGATACGCAGTATTTT
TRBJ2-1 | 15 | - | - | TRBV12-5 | CASGLDGRDYNEQFF | TGTGCTAGTGGTTTGGACGGCCGGGACTACAATGAGCAGTTCTTC
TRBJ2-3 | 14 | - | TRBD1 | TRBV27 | CASSLYQGADTQYF | TGTGCCAGCAGTTTATACCAGGGGGCAGATACGCAGTATTTT
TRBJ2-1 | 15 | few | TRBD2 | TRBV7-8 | CASSSTSVSYNEQFF | TGTGCCAGCAGCTCGACTAGCGTGTCCTACAATGAGCAGTTCTTC
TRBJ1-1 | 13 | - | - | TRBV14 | CASSQEGGTEAFF | TGTGCCAGCAGCCAAGAGGGAGGTACTGAAGCTTTCTTT
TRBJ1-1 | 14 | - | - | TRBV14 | CASSLSGGNTEAFF | TGTGCCAGCAGCCTGTCGGGAGGGAACACTGAAGCTTTCTTT
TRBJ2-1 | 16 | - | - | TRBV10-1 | CASSERGERVYNEQFF | TGCGCCAGCAGTGAGAGGGGGGAGAGGGTCTACAATGAGCAGTTCTTC